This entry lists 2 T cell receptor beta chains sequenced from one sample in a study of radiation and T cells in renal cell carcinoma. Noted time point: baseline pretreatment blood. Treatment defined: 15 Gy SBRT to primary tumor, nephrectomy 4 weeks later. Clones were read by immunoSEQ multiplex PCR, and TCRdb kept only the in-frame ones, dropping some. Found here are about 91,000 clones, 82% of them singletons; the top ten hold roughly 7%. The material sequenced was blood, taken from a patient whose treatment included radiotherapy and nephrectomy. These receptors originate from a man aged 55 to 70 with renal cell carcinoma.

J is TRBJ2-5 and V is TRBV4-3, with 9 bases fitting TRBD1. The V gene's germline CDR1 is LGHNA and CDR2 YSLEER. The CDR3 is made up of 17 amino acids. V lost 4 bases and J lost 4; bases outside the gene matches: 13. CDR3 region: CASSPSRGTGRGETQYF. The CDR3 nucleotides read TGCGCCAGCAGCCCCTCCAGGGGGACAGGGAGGGGAGAGACCCAGTACTTC.

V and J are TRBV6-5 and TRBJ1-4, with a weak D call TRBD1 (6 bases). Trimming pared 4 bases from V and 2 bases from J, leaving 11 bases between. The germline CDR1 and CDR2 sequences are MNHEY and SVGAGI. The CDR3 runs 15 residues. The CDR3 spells CASSLGGRTNEKLFF. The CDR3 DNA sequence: TGTGCCAGCAGTTTAGGGGGAAGGACTAATGAAAAACTGTTTTTT.